The clone carrying this T cell receptor (beta chain) has more than one count but fewer than ten. Its antigen remains unknown. This specimen includes other DNA sequences encoding the same CDR3. The data were taken from a study of shared clonotypes between healthy human individuals. General study results and limits: Only a few donors were included, so the genetic and exposure-history diversity represented was limited. Naive CD4 clonotype sharing across a few donors was approximately 5%.

The CDR3 is 13 amino acids. V shed 7 bases and J shed 1 base, with 7 bases lying between them. CDR1 and CDR2 from the germline V gene are LNHDA and SQIVND (reference sequence). Assay: immunoSEQ multiplex PCR; the TCRdb copy retains only in-frame clones and omits some. The repertoire holds hundreds of thousands of clones, with 60% to 75% as singletons. CD4+ cells were split into CD45RA+ naive and CD45RA-negative memory subsets. This receptor was taken from a woman aged 25 to 39 in good health. The sample comprised memory CD4+ T cells sorted from blood. Documented subset: CD45RA-negative fraction. The rearrangement uses TRBV19 and TRBJ2-2; D assignment may be TRBD1 or TRBD2 (5 bases each). For the CDR3, the DNA is TGTGCCAGTACGAGGGGGAACACCGGGGAGCTGTTTTTT. It is translated as CASTRGNTGELFF.